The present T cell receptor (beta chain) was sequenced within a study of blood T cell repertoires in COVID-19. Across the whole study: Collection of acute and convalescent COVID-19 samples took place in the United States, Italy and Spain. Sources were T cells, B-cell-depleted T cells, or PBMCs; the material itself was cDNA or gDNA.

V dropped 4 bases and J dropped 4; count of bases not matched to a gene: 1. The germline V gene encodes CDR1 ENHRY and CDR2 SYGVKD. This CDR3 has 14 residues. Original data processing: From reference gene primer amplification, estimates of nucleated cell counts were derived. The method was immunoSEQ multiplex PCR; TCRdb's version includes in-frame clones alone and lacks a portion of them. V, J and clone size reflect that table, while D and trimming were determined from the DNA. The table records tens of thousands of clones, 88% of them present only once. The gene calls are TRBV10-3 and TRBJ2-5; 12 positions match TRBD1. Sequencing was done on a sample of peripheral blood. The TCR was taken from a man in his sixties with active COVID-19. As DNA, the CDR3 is TGTGCCATCAGTGGGGGACAGGGGGCAGAGACCCAGTACTTC. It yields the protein CAISGGQGAETQYF.